One and the same sample provided the 9 T cell receptor beta chains below, sequenced in a study of T cell responses to AZD1222 COVID-19 vaccine. The method was immunoSEQ multiplex PCR; TCRdb's version includes in-frame clones alone and lacks a portion of them. The repertoire holds roughly 160,000 clones, with 90% as singletons. The sample was peripheral blood, taken on day 0 of AZD1222 vaccination. The origin of the receptors is an adult in good health.

Worth noting for this clone: A read error may produce the germline difference seen at one junction end. This chain uses TRBV7-7 with TRBJ2-7; D is ambiguous. Germline V gene lookup returns CDR1 SSHAT and CDR2 FNYEAQ (reference sequence). This CDR3 is 13 amino acids long. The CDR3 DNA reads TGTGCTAGCAGCTTAGGATCCAAGGGCGAGCAGTACTTC. This gives the protein CASSLGSKGEQYF.

The gene calls are TRBV9 and TRBJ2-3, with D possibly TRBD1 on 6 matching bases. Germline V gives CDR1 SGDLS, CDR2 YYNGEE. Deletions cut 0 bases from V and 6 bases from J, with 14 bases between. The CDR3 is 15 residues long. The CDR3: CASSVERSRGDTQYF. CDR3 nucleotides: TGTGCCAGCAGCGTAGAACGGTCTAGGGGGGATACGCAGTATTTT.

The chain is built from TRBV3-1 (or the pseudogene TRBV3-2) and TRBJ1-3, with D unresolved. The ends were cut back, 1 base at V and 6 bases at J, with 4 bases in the middle. The CDR3 contains 12 residues. Germline V CDR1 and CDR2: LGHDT, YNNKEL (reference sequence). The CDR3 sequence is CASSQVVNTIYF. CDR3 bases: TGTGCCAGCAGCCAAGTTGTAAACACCATATATTTT.

V and J are TRBV7-3 and TRBJ1-6; possibly TRBD1 for D (6 bases). Trimming removed 0 bases from V and 6 bases from J, with 9 bases in between. Germline lookup yields CDR1 SGHTA and CDR2 FQGTGA. This CDR3 comprises 15 residues. Here the CDR3 DNA reads TGTGCCAGCAGCTTAACTCAGGGGAGTAATTCACCCCTCCACTTT. This codes for CASSLTQGSNSPLHF.

For this clone: The junction does not match germline at one end; this may be a read error. The V call is TRBV6-5, the J call TRBJ2-7; 7 positions agree with TRBD1. The germline gives CDR1 MNHEY, CDR2 SVGAGI. This CDR3 has 14 amino acids. The CDR3 sequence: CASSRGQDAGTVHF. The CDR3 DNA sequence: TGTGCCAGCAGCCGCGGACAGGACGCGGGTACGGTGCACTTC.

CDR3 DNA sequence: TGTGCCAGCTGGTCGGGAGTCTATGGCTACACCTTC. Protein: CASWSGVYGYTF. This sequence joins TRBV12-3 or TRBV12-4 and TRBJ1-2; D uncertain. The CDR3 runs to 12 residues. Trimming stripped 8 bases from V and 4 bases from J, with 11 bases between.

CDR3 sequence reads: CASSYSLGGGAETQYF. CDR3 sequence (DNA): TGTGCCAGCAGTTACTCGCTGGGCGGTGGGGCGGAGACCCAGTACTTC. The rearrangement uses TRBV6-2 or TRBV6-3 and TRBJ2-5; weak D call: TRBD1 (5 bases). CDR1 is MNHEY, CDR2 SVGEGT, per germline. Trimming left V 0 bases short and J 5 bases short, with 16 bases between. The CDR3 consists of 16 residues.

The chain employs TRBV9 and TRBJ2-5; possibly TRBD1 for D (6 bases). The V end lost 0 bases, the J end lost 5 bases, and 20 bases lay between the germline ends. The CDR3 has 17 amino acids. CDR1 is SGDLS and CDR2 is YYNGEE in the germline V gene. CDR3 sequence: CASSVDRSRGFEETQYF. The CDR3 DNA follows: TGTGCCAGCAGCGTAGATCGTTCCAGGGGATTCGAGGAGACCCAGTACTTC.

The gene calls are TRBV6-5 and TRBJ1-1, with 8 bases matching TRBD1. V trimming: 2 bases; J trimming: 7 bases; junction bases outside the gene matches: 6. CDR3 length: 14 residues. CDR1 is MNHEY, CDR2 SVGAGI, per germline. The CDR3 sequence: CASSYNRGGDEAFF. CDR3 nucleotide sequence: TGTGCCAGCAGTTACAACAGGGGGGGGGATGAAGCTTTCTTT.